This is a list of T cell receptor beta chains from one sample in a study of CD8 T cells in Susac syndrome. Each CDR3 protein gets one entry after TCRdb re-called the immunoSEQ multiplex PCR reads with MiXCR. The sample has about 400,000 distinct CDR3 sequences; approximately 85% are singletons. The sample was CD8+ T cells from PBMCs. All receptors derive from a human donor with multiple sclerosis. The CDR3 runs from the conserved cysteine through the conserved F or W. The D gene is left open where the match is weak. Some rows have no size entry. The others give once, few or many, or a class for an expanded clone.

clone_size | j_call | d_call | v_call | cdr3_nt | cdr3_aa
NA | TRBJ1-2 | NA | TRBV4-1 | TGCGCCAGCAGCCAAGATTCAGGATATGGCTACACCTTC | CASSQDSGYGYTF
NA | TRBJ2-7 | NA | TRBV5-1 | TGCGCCAGCAGCTTGGGGGGTTACAAATACGAGCAGTACTTC | CASSLGGYKYEQYF
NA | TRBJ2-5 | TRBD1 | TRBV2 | TGTGCCAGCGGGAGACAGGGGACACAAGAGACCCAGTACTTC | CASGRQGTQETQYF
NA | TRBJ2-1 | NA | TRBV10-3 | TGTGCCATCAGTGATGAGAGCTACAATGAGCAGTTCTTC | CAISDESYNEQFF
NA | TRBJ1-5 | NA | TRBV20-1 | TGCAGTGCTAGGGAGGATTGGGGCTACAATCAGCCCCAGCATTTT | CSAREDWGYNQPQHF
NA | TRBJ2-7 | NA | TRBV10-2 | TGCGCCAGCACCCCCGGACGCGAGCAGTACTTC | CASTPGREQYF
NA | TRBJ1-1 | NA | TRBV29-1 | TGCAGCGTTGTGTTCTGGGGGAACACTGAAGCTTTCTTT | CSVVFWGNTEAFF
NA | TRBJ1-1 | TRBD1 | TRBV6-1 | TGTGCCAGCAGTGATTCCCCAGCCGGGACAGGGTTTGAAGCTTTCTTT | CASSDSPAGTGFEAFF
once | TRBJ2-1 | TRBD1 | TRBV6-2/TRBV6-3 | TGTGCCAGCGGACAGGGGATGGTTATCAATGAGCAGTTCTTC | CASGQGMVINEQFF
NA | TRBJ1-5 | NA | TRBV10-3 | TGTGCCATCAGTGACCCGGACAAACATAGCAATCAGCCCCAGCATTTT | CAISDPDKHSNQPQHF